The present TCR beta chain was sequenced within a study of T-cell reconstitution after alpha-beta-depleted transplantation in children. The ends lost 7 bases at V and 3 bases at J; junction bases unmatched: 8. Germline CDR1 is MNHNS and CDR2 is SASEGT. CDR3 length: 14 residues. Unique molecular identifiers featured in how the TCRbeta library was prepared. MiXCR, run by TCRdb on the PCR reads, gives a single entry per CDR3 protein. The data show hundreds of thousands of distinct CDR3 sequences, with 8.5% to 10% seen just once and 5% to 7% held by the top ten. The origin of this receptor is a human donor who donated a stem cell graft to a child with acute lymphoblastic leukemia. This specimen consisted of PBMCs from the stem cell graft donor, obtained from the stem cell graft. The chain combines TRBV6-1 with TRBJ2-7, with 8 bases lining up with TRBD1. For the CDR3, the DNA is TGTGCCAGCACCAAACAGGGGGTTGTCTACGAGCAGTACTTC. As protein: CASTKQGVVYEQYF.